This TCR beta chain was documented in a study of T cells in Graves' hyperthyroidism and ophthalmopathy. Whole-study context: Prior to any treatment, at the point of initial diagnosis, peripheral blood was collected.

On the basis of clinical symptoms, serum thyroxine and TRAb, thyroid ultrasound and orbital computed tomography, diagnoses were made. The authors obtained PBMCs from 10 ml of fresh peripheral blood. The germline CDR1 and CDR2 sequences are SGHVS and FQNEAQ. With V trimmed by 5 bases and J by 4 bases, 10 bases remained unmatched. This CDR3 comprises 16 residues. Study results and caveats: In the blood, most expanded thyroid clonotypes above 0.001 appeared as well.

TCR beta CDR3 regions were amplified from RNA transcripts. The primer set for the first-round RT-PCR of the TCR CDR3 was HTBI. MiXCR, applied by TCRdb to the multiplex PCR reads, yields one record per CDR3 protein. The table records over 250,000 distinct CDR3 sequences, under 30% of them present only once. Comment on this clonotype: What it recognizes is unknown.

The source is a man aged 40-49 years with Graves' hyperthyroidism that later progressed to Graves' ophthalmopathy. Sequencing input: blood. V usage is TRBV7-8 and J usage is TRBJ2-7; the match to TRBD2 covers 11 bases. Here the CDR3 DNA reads TGTGCCAGCAGCCCCCTTAGCGGGAGGGCGACGTACGAGCAGTACTTC. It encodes CASSPLSGRATYEQYF.